This T cell receptor (beta chain) was obtained from a study of T cells in Graves' hyperthyroidism and ophthalmopathy. Across the study: At initial diagnosis, before any treatment had begun, peripheral blood was obtained.

Study observations and caveats: In simple terms, a model built on 13 V-J features told ophthalmopathy apart from stable hyperthyroidism. Most thyroid clonotypes that were expanded above 0.001 also turned up in blood.

There are many counts of this clonotype. The antigen is undetermined. What was amplified from RNA transcripts were TCR beta CDR3 regions. TCR CDR3 regions were first amplified by RT-PCR with HTBI primers. One entry per CDR3 protein results from TCRdb running MiXCR on the multiplex PCR reads. The table records about 620,000 distinct CDR3 sequences, 16% of them present only once. The length of the CDR3 is 13 residues. Germline V gene data show CDR1 as SQVTM and CDR2 as ANQGSEA. V was clipped by 4 bases and J by 5 bases, with 15 bases between them. The TCR sequence derives from a woman in her twenties or thirties with Graves' hyperthyroidism. This chain links TRBV29-1 with TRBJ2-7; the D gene is possibly TRBD2 (5 bases). Sequenced: blood. The CDR3 protein is CSVVRGIQHEQYF. The CDR3 bases are TGCAGCGTTGTTCGAGGGATACAGCACGAGCAGTACTTC.